This T cell receptor beta chain stems from a study of blood T cell repertoires in COVID-19 (dated by TCRdb to 2018 to 2020). For context, the study as a whole: The collaborator samples originated in the United States, Italy and Spain and spanned the acute and convalescent phases of COVID-19. Subjects who had been exposed to COVID-19, were actively infected with it, or had recovered from it provided the deeply sampled blood TCRbeta repertoires that made up the dataset. The repertoires were made available in a free public database intended to serve as a resource for research on the immune response to SARS-CoV-2. Nearly every sample came with metadata listing a de-identified subject ID, COVID-19 status, age in years and sex. The samples were drawn from the first 160 participants of the ongoing ImmuneRACE study and from more than 1,000 subjects provided by 6 global collaborators. The prospective study material was composed of cDNA or gDNA derived from T cells, B-cell-depleted T cells, or PBMCs. Where available, HLA class I and class II types were taken from metadata supplied by the sample provider and were not determined by assay-based typing. What the research found in general, with its limitations: Clinical and demographic metadata were provided uncurated, with the amount varying by source and participant.

To note about this clone: What this receptor recognizes is not known. Base qualities are missing; no much larger clone stands one base away.

At one collaborating source in Seattle, patients were enrolled during active infection and were followed longitudinally through the course of disease. Whole blood was collected in K2EDTA tubes by collaborating institutions according to the institutions' own protocols. Collaborator samples were shipped for TCRbeta analysis as frozen whole blood, isolated PBMCs, or DNA extracted from either sample type. TCRbeta CDR3 regions were amplified from genomic DNA by means of the immunoSEQ Assay, a bias-controlled multiplex PCR. The published analysis was carried out like this. Within the assay, amplification of reference gene primers was used to estimate how many nucleated cells each sample contained. To quantify the absolute abundance of each unique TCRbeta CDR3 rearrangement, sequence reads were collapsed and filtered. For each sample, productive Simpson clonality was calculated by taking the square root of Simpson's diversity index across productive rearrangements. In its TCRdb copy, this immuneACCESS table keeps in-frame sequences only and misses some clones. Where compared with another copy, unresolved V genes explain less than half of these, and the others have no known cause. Clonal size and the V and J genes are those of that table, whereas D and trimming came from the DNA. This sample is represented by about 200,000 clones; around four fifths of them were singletons. The ten largest clones take up roughly 0.91% of the sample.

This sequence originates from a man aged 55 to 69 with COVID-19, enrolled during active disease. Sequences were obtained from peripheral blood.

CDR3 loop: CATSDQKTGGYKDTQYF. At the DNA level, the sequence is TGTGCCACCAGTGACCAAAAGACAGGGGGCTATAAAGATACGCAGTATTTT. The receptor chain draws on TRBV24-1 and TRBJ2-3; 10 junctional bases match TRBD1. Here V drops 4 bases and J drops 5 bases, and the junction holds 11 bases not matched to any gene. Reading from cysteine to phenylalanine, the CDR3 counts 17 amino acids. The only DNA kept is the CDR3, 51 bases in frame from the first base. The germline V gene yields KGHDR for CDR1 and SFDVKD for CDR2.